This T cell receptor (beta chain) was identified during a study of PD-1 blockade in classical Hodgkin lymphoma. Study-wide points: Whoever responded completely had baseline diversity much like that seen in newly diagnosed patients.

All the patients suffered relapse after autologous stem cell transplantation, and brentuximab vedotin exposure differed. This clone has a handful of counts. Its antigen is still unknown. V dropped 3 bases and J dropped 5 bases, with 8 bases sitting between them. Germline CDR1 is SGHRS and CDR2 is YFSETQ. The CDR3 is 12 amino acids. Assay used: immunoSEQ multiplex PCR; TCRdb lists only in-frame clones, some missing. The table lists fewer than 25,000 clones, just over 75% of them singletons. This specimen consisted of peripheral blood mononuclear cells (PBMCs), obtained before the second cycle of nivolumab. This sequence joins TRBV5-1 and TRBJ1-1; possible D gene TRBD1, 5 bases. This receptor was taken from a human donor with classical Hodgkin lymphoma. The CDR3 region has the DNA TGCGCCAGCAGCTCAGGGAAAACTGAAGCTTTCTTT. This translates into CASSSGKTEAFF.